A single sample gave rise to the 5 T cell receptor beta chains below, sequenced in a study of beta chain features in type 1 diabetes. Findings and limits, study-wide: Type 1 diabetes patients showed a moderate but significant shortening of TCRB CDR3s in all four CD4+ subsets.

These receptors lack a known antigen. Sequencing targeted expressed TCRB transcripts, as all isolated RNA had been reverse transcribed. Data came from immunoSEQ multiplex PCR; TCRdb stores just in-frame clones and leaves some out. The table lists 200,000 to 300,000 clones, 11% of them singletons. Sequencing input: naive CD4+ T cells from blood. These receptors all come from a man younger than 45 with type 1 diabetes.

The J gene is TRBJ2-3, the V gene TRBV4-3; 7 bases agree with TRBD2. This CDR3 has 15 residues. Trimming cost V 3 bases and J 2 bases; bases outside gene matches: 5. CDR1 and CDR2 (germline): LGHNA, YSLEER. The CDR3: CASSQTLADTDTQYF. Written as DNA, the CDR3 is TGCGCCAGCAGCCAGACTCTAGCGGACACAGATACGCAGTATTTT.

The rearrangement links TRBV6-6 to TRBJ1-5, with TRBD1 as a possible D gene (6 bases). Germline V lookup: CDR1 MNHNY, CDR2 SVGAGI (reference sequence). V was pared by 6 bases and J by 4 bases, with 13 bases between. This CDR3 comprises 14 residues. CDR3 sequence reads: CASSPRQENQPQHF. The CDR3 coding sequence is TGTGCCAGCAGCCCGCGACAGGAAAATCAGCCCCAGCATTTT.

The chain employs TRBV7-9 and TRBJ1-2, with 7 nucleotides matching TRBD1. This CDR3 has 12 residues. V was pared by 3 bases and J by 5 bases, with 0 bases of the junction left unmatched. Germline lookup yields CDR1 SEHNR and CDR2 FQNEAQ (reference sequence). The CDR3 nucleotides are TGTGCCAGCAGCTTGACAGGGTATGGCTACACCTTC. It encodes CASSLTGYGYTF.

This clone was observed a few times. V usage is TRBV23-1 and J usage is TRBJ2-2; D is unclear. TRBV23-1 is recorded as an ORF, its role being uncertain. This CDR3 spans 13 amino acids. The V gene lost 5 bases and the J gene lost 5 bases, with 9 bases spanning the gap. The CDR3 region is CASSETGTGELFF. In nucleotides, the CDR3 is TGCGCCAGCAGTGAGACTGGAACCGGGGAGCTGTTTTTT.

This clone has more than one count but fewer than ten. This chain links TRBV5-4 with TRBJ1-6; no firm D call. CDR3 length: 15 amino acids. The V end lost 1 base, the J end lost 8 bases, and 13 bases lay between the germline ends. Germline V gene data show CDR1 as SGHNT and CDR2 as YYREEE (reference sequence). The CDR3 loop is CASSLKASGDSPLHF. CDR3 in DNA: TGTGCCAGCAGCTTGAAGGCAAGCGGGGATTCACCCCTCCACTTT.